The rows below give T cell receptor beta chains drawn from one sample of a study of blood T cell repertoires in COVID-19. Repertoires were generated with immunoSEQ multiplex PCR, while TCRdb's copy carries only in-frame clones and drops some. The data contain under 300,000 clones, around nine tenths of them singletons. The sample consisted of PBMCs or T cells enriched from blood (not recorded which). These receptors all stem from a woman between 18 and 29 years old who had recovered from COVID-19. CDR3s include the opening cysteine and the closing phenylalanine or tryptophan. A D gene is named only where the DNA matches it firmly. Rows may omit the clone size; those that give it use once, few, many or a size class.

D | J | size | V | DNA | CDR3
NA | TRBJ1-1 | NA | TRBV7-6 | TGTGCCAGCAGCCCCCGGGGGGAGGGTGCGAGGACTGAAGCTTTCTTT | CASSPRGEGARTEAFF
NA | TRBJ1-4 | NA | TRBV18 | TGTGCCAGCTCATTAACAGTCGTTCGAGAAAAACTGTTTTTT | CASSLTVVREKLFF
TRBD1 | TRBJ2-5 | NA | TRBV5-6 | TGTGCCAGCAGCAGTTCCGGGACAGGGGGCGCAGGCGGTGGGGAGACCCAGTACTTC | CASSSSGTGGAGGGETQYF
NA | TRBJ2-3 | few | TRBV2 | TGTGCCAGCAGTGATCGGGCAGATACGCAGTATTTT | CASSDRADTQYF
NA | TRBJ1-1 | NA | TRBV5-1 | TGCGCCAGCAGCTTGGCAGGCGCCAGCCACACTGAAGCTTTCTTT | CASSLAGASHTEAFF
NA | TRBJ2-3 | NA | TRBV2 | TGTGCCAGCAGTGTAGGGGCAGCGAGCACAGATACGCAGTATTTT | CASSVGAASTDTQYF
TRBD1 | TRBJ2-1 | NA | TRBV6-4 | TGTGCCAGCAGTGACTCGGCCGGGACAGGGAATGAGCAGTTCTTC | CASSDSAGTGNEQFF
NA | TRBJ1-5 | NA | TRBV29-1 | TGCAGCGCGGGGGAGCGTGGTCAGCCCCAGCATTTT | CSAGERGQPQHF
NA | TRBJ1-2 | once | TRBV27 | TGTGCCAGCAGTTTAGAGGCGGTGGGGGCGGGCAACTATGGCTACACCTTC | CASSLEAVGAGNYGYTF
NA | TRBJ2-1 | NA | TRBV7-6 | TGTGCCAGCAGCTTAGGTCTTACTAGTGAGCAGTTCTTC | CASSLGLTSEQFF
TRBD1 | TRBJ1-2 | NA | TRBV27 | TGTGCCAGCAGTTTGGCGGGGACAGGGGATGGCTACACCTTC | CASSLAGTGDGYTF
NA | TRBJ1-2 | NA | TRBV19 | TGTGCCAGTAGTATCGGCCGGACAGACTATGGCTACACCTTC | CASSIGRTDYGYTF
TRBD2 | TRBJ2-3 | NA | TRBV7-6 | TGTGCCAGCAGCTTAGATTCACCCGACGGAGCGGGGGGGCCAGATACGCAGTATTTT | CASSLDSPDGAGGPDTQYF
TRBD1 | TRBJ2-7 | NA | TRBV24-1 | TGTGCCACCAGTGATGGGGACAGGTCCGAGCAGTACTTC | CATSDGDRSEQYF
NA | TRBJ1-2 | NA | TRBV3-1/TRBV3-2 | TGTGCCAGCAGCCAACCATCGCGGGACCGAAGCGGCTACACCTTC | CASSQPSRDRSGYTF
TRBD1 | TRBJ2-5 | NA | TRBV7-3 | TGTGCCAGCAGCTTCGAGCCGACAGGGGGGGAGACCCAGTACTTC | CASSFEPTGGETQYF
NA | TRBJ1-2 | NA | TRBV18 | TGTGCCAGCTCACCCGGACAGACTAACTATGGCTACACCTTC | CASSPGQTNYGYTF
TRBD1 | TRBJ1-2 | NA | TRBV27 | TGTGCCAGCAGCGGACAGGCGTCCAACTATGGCTACACCTTC | CASSGQASNYGYTF
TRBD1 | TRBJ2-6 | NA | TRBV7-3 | TGTGCCAGCAGCCCCCATTCGACAGGGTTCGGGGCCAACGTCCTGACTTTC | CASSPHSTGFGANVLTF
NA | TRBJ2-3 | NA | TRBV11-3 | TGTGCCAGCAGCTTGGAAGCGGTACGCACAGATACGCAGTATTTT | CASSLEAVRTDTQYF
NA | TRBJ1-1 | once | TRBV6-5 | TGTGCCAGCAGTAGGACAGTATCCGCTGAAGCTTTCTTT | CASSRTVSAEAFF
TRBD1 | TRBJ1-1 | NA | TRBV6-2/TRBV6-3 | TGTGCCAGCAGTTACTCGGGACAGTTTCTTGGTCGGATCTTT | CASSYSGQFLGRIF
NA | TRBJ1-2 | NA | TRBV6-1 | TGTGCCAGCAGTGAAGTCGGTTATGGCTACACCTTC | CASSEVGYGYTF
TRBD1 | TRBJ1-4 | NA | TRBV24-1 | TGTGCCACCAGTGATTCCCACAGGGGACGGGGTGAAAAACTGTTTTTT | CATSDSHRGRGEKLFF
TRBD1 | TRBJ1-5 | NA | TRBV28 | TGTGCCAGCAGTGATGGACCGGCTAGACAGGGGGCCATTCAGCCCCAGCATTTT | CASSDGPARQGAIQPQHF
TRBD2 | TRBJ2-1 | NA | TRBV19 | TGTGCCAGTAGTAAATTAGATGGGACTATGCGAGATGAGCAGTTCTTC | CASSKLDGTMRDEQFF
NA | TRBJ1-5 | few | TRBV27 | TGTGCCAGCAGTTTTGCGGTTAATCAGCCCCAGCATTTT | CASSFAVNQPQHF
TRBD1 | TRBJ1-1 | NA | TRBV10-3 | TGTGCCATCAAATCGGGACAGGGGACTGAAGCTTTCTTT | CAIKSGQGTEAFF
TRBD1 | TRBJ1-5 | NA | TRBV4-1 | TGCGCCAGCAGCCGTATTGACAGGGGCGTAAATCAGCCCCAGCATTTT | CASSRIDRGVNQPQHF
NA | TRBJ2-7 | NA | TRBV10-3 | TGTGCCATCAGTGAGTCGTGGCTAGCGCCCACCTACGAGCAGTACTTC | CAISESWLAPTYEQYF
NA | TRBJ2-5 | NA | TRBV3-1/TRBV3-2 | TGTGCCAGCAGCCCAACGACAGTCACGGGTCAAGAGACCCAGTACTTC | CASSPTTVTGQETQYF
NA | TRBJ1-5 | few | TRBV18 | TGTGCCAGCTCTCTGGGGAGGCTCAATCAGCCCCAGCATTTT | CASSLGRLNQPQHF
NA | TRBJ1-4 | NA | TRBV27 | TGTGCCAGCAGTTCTCCGGGTTTTACTAATGAAAAACTGTTTTTT | CASSSPGFTNEKLFF
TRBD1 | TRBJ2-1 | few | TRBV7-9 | TGTGCCAGCAGGCCTTCCGGGACAGGGTCCTACAATGAGCAGTTCTTC | CASRPSGTGSYNEQFF